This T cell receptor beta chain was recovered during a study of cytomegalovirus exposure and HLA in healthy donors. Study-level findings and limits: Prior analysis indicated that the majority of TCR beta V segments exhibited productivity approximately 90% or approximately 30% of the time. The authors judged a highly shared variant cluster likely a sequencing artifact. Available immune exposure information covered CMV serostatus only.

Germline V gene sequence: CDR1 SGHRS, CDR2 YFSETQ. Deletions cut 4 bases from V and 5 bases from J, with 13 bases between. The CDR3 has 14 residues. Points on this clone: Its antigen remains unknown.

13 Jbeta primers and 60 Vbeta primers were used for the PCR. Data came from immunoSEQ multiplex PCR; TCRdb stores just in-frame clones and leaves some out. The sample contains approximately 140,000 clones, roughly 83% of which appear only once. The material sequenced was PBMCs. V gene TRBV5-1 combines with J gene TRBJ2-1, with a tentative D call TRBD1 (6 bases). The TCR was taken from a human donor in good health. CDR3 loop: CASSRPDSDNEQFF. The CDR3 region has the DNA TGCGCCAGCAGCCGTCCGGACAGCGACAATGAGCAGTTCTTC.